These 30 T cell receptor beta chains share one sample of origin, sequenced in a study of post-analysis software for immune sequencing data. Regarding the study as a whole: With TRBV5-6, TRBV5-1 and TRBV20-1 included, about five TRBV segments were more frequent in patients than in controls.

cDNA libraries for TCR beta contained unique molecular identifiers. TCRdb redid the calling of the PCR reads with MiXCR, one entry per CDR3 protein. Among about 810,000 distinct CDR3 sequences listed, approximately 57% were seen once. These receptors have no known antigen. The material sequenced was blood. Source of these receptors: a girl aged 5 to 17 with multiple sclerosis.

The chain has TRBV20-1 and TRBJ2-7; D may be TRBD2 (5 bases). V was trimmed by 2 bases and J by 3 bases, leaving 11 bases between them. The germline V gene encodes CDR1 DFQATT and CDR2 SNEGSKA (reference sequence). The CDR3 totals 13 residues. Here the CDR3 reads CSARPGKSYEQYF. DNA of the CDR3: TGCAGTGCTAGACCCGGGAAAAGCTACGAGCAGTACTTC.

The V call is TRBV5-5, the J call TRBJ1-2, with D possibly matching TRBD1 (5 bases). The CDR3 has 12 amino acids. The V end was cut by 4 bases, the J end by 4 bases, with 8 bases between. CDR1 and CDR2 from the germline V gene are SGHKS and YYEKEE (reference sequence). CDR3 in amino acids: CASSAGAYGYTF. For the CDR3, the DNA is TGTGCCAGCAGCGCCGGGGCCTATGGCTACACCTTC.

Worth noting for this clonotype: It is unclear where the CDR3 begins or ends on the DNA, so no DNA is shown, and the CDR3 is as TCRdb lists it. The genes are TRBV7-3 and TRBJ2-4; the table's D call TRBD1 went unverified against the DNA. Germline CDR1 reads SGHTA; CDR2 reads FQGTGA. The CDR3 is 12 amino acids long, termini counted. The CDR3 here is CASSWGQGIEYF.

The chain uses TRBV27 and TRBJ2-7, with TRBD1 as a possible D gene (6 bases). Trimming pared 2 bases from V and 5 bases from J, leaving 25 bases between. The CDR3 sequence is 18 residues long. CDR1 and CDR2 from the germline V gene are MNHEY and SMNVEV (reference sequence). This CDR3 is CASSLRFHQARGRNEQYF. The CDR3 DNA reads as TGTGCCAGCAGTTTAAGATTTCATCAGGCTAGGGGGAGAAACGAGCAGTACTTC.

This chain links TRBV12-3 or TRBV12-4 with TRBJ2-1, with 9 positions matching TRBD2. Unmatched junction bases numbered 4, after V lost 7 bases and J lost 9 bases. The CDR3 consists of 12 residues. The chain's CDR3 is CASTGTSTEQFF. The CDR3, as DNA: TGTGCCAGCACTGGGACTAGCACTGAGCAGTTCTTC.

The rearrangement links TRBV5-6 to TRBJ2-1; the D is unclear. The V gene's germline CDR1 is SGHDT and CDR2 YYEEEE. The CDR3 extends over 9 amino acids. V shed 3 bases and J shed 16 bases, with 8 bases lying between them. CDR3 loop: CASSSGIFF. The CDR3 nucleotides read TGTGCCAGCAGCTCCGGAATCTTCTTC. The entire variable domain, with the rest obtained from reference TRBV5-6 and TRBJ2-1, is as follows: DAGVTQSPTHLIKTRGQQVTLRCSPKSGHDTVSWYQQALGQGPQFIFQYYEEEERQRGNFPDRFSGHQFPNYSSELNVNALLLGDSALYLCASSSGIFFGPGTRLTVL.

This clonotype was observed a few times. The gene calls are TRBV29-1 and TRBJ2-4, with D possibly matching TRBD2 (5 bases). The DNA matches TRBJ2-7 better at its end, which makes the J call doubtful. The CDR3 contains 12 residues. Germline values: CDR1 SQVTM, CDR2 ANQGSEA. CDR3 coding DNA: TGCAGCGCGACGCGGGCTGCCTACGAGCAGTACTTC. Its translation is CSATRAAYEQYF.

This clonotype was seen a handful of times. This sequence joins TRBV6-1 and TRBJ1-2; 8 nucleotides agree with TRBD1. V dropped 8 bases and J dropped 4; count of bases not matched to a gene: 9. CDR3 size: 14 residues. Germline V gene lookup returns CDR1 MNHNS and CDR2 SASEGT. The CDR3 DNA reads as TGTGCCAGCTCGCGGACAGGGTACCTCTATGGCTACACCTTC. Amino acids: CASSRTGYLYGYTF.

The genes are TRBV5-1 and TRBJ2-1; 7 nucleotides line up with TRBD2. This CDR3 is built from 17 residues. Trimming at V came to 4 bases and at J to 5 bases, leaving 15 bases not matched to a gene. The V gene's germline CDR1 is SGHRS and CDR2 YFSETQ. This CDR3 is CASSLARGSGYHNEQFF. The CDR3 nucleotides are TGCGCCAGCAGCCTAGCGCGGGGTAGCGGGTACCACAATGAGCAGTTCTTC.

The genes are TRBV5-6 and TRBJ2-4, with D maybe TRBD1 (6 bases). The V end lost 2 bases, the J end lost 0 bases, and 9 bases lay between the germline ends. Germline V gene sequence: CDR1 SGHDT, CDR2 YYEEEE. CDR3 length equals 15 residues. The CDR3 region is CASSFKGGAKNIQYF. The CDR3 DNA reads TGTGCCAGCAGCTTCAAAGGGGGAGCCAAAAACATTCAGTACTTC.

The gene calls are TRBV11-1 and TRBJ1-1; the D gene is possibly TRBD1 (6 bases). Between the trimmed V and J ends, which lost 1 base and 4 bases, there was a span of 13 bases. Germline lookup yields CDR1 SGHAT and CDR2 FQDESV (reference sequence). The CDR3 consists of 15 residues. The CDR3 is CASSLVQGGVTEAFF. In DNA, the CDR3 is TGTGCCAGCAGCTTAGTACAGGGTGGCGTCACTGAAGCTTTCTTT.

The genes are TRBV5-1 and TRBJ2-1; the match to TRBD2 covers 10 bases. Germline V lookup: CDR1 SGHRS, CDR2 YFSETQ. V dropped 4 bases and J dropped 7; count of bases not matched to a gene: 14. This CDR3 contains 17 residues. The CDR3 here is CASSSGTSVILGNEQFF. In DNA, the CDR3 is TGCGCCAGCAGCAGCGGGACTAGCGTTATACTAGGAAATGAGCAGTTCTTC. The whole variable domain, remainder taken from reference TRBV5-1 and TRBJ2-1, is KAGVTQTPRYLIKTRGQQVTLSCSPISGHRSVSWYQQTPGQGLQFLFEYFSETQRNKGNFPGRFSGRQFSNSRSEMNVSTLELGDSALYLCASSSGTSVILGNEQFFGPGTRLTVL.

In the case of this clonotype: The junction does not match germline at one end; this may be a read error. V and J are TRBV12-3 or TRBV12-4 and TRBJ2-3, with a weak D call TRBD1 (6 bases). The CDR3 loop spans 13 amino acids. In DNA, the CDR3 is TGTGCCAGCATTTTAGGGGGAGTCGATACGCAGTATTTT. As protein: CASILGGVDTQYF.

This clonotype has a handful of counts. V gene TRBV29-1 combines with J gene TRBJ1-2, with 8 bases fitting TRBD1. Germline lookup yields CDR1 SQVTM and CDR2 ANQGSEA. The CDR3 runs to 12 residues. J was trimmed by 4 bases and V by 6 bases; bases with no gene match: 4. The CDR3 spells CSVDREGYGYTF. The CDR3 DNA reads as TGCAGCGTGGACAGGGAAGGCTATGGCTACACCTTC.

The CDR3 DNA reads as TGTGCCAGCAGCCGAACGGCAGCGGGACAAGAGACCCAGTTCTTC. Amino acid sequence: CASSRTAAGQETQFF. The chain recombines TRBV14 with TRBJ2-1; possible D gene TRBD2, 7 bases. The germline V gene has CDR1 SGHDN and CDR2 FVKESK. The ends were cut back, 4 bases at V and 13 bases at J, with 23 bases in the middle. This CDR3 is built from 15 residues.

CDR3 loop: CSARRGGLVNTEAFF. In nucleotides, the CDR3 is TGCAGTGCCCGGCGGGGGGGACTAGTGAACACTGAAGCTTTCTTT. V is TRBV20-1 and J is TRBJ1-1; TRBD1 might be the D (5 bases). CDR3 length equals 15 residues. The V gene lost 6 bases and the J gene lost 0 bases, with 17 bases spanning the gap. Germline CDR1 and CDR2: DFQATT and SNEGSKA (reference sequence).

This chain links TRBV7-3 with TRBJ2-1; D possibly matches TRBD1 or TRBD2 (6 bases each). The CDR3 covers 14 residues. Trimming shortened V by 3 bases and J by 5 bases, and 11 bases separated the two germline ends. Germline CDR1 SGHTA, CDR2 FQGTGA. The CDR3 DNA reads TGTGCCAGCAGCTTTTCGGGGGACAACAATGAGCAGTTCTTC. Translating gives CASSFSGDNNEQFF.

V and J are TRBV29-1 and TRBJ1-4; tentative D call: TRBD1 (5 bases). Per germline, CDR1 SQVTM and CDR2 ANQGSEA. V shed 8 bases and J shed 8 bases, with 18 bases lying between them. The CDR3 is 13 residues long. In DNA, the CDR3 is TGCAGCCCTGATGGGACTGATCTAGAAAAACTGTTTTTT. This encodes CSPDGTDLEKLFF.

The CDR3 loop reads CASGLWQGQPQHF. Written as DNA, the CDR3 is TGTGCCAGCGGCCTCTGGCAAGGGCAGCCCCAGCATTTT. The chain couples TRBV6-2 or TRBV6-3 to TRBJ1-5; D uncertain. The CDR3 sequence is 13 residues long. Germline V gene sequence: CDR1 MNHEY, CDR2 SVGEGT. Trimming removed 8 bases from V and 7 bases from J, with 15 bases in between.

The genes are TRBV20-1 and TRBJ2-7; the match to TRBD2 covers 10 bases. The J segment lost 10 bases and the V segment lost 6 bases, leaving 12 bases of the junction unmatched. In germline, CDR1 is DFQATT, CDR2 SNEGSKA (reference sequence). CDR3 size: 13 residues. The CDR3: CSAPTSGKRVQYF. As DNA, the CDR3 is TGCAGTGCCCCTACTAGCGGGAAGAGAGTCCAGTACTTC.

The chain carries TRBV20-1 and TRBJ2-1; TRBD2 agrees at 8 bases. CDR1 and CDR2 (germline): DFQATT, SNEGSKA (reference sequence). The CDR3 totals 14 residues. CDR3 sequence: CSGLLAANYNEQFF. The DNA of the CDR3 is TGCAGCGGCTTACTAGCGGCTAACTACAATGAGCAGTTCTTC.

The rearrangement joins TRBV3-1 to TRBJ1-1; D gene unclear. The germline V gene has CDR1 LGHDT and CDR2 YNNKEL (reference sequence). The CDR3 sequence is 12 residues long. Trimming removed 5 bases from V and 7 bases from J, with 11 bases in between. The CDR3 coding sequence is TGTGCCAGCAGCAAAGGAATTCTTGAAGCTTTCTTT. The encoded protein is CASSKGILEAFF. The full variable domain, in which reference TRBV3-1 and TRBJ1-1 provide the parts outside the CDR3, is DTAVSQTPKYLVTQMGNDKSIKCEQNLGHDTMYWYKQDSKKFLKIMFSYNNKELIINETVPNRFSPKSPDKAHLNLHINSLELGDSAVYFCASSKGILEAFFGQGTRLTVV.

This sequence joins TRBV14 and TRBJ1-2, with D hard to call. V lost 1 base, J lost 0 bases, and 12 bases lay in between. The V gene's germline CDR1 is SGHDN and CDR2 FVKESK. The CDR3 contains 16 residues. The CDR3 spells CASSQVGPTANYGYTF. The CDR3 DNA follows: TGTGCCAGCAGCCAAGTAGGACCGACGGCTAACTATGGCTACACCTTC.

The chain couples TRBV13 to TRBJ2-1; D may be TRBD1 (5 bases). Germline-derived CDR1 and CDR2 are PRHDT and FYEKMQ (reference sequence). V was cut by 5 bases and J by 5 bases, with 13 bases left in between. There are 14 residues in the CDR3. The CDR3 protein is CASSPYRPHNEQFF. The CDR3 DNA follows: TGTGCCAGCAGCCCCTACAGGCCCCACAATGAGCAGTTCTTC.

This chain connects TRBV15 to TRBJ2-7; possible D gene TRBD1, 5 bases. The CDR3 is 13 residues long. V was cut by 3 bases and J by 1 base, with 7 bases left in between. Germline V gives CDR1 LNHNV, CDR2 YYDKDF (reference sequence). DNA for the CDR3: TGTGCCACCAGCAGTGACAGATCCTACGAGCAGTACTTC. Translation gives CATSSDRSYEQYF.

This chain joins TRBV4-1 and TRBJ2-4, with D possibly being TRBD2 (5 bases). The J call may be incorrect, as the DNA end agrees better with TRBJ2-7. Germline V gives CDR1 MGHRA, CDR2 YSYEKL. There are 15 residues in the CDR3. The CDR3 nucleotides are TGCGCCAGCAGCCAAGAATTAGCGCCAATTACCGAGCAGTACTTC. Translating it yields CASSQELAPITEQYF.

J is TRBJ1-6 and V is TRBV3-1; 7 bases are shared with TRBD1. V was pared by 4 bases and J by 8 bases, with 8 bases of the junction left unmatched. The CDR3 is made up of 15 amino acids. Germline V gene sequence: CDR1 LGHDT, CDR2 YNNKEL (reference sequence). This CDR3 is CASSPWTGGDSPLHF. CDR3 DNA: TGTGCCAGCAGCCCATGGACAGGCGGCGATTCACCCCTCCACTTT.

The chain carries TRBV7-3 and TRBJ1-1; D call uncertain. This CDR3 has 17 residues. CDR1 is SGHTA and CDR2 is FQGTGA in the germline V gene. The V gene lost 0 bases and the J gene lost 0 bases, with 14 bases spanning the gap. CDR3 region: CASSLTGDGRLNTEAFF. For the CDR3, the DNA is TGTGCCAGCAGCTTAACAGGAGATGGACGGTTGAACACTGAAGCTTTCTTT.

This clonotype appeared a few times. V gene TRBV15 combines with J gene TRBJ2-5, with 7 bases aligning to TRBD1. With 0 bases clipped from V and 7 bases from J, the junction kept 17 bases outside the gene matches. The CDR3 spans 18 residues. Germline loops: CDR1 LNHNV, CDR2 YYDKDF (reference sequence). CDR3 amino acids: CATSRDALRQGSMGTQYF. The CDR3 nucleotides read TGTGCCACCAGCAGAGATGCTCTCCGACAGGGTTCGATGGGGACCCAGTACTTC.

The CDR3 coding sequence is TGTGCCAGCAGAGCCTCCACCGCGGGGCCAAGTTACACCTTC. Residues: CASRASTAGPSYTF. The genes are TRBV6-5 and TRBJ1-2, with TRBD1 as a possible D gene (5 bases). Trimming pared 6 bases from V and 11 bases from J, leaving 22 bases between. Per the germline V gene, CDR1 is MNHEY and CDR2 is SVGAGI. The CDR3 contains 14 residues.